This T cell receptor beta chain was recovered during a study of CXCR3-negative and CXCR3-positive naive CD8 T cells. Sorting was done in triplicate for each CD8+ T cell subset (roughly 300,000 cells each). Phenotypically, naive CD8+ T cells corresponded to CD45RO-CCR7+CD27+CD95-. In preparing the TRB cDNA libraries, 5' RACE with UMI labels was used. From its re-call of the 5' RACE reads, TCRdb lists each CDR3 protein once, without DNA. The sample data list some 67,000 distinct CDR3 sequences. The CDR3 sequence is 14 residues long. Per the germline V gene, CDR1 is SGHVS and CDR2 is FQNEAQ. As regards this clonotype: Its target is unknown.

The study's findings and limits: Comparison of naive subsets found surface CD5 to be comparable, and TCR strength was inferred on the basis of TRB CDR3 properties. Diversity proved comparably high across both naive subsets and much lower in memory CD8+ cells.

The rearrangement links TRBV7-8 to TRBJ1-1; the D gene TCRdb calls, TRBD1, cannot be checked with no DNA. The sequence came from a human donor in good health. Some clones in this sample may be carry-over from other donors' samples. The source material was naive CXCR3- CD8+ T cells from blood. Subset described: CD45RO-CCR7+CD27+CD95- naive CD8+ T cells lacking CXCR3 (TNR3-). The CDR3 sequence: CASSLAVRGVEAFF.